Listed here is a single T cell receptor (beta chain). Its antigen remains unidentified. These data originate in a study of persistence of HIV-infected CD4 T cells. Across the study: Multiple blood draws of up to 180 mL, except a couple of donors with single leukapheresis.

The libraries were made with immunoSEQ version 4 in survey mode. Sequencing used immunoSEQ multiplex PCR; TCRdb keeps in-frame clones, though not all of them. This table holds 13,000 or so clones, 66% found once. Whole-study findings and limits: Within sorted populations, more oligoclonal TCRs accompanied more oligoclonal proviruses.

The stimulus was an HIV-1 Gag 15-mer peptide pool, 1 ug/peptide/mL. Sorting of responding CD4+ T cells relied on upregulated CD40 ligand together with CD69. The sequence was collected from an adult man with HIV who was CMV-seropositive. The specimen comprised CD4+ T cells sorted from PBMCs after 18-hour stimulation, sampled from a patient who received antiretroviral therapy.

The CDR3 sequence: CASSNQEGNTEAFF. CDR3 sequence (DNA): TGTGCCAGCAGTAATCAGGAGGGGAACACTGAAGCTTTCTTT. The genes are TRBV6-5 and TRBJ1-1, with unresolved D. Germline CDR1 is MNHEY and CDR2 is SVGAGI. Trimming left V 5 bases short and J 1 base short, with 11 bases between. This CDR3 contains 14 residues.